Below, 28 T cell receptor beta chains from the same sample are listed, as sequenced in a study of blood T cell repertoires in COVID-19. Some clones are missing from TCRdb's copy, which holds only in-frame ones; the method was immunoSEQ multiplex PCR. The repertoire has around 32,000 clones, 90% of them found once; the top ten carry around 1%. The sequenced sample consisted of peripheral blood. Receptors originate from a man aged 65-85 years with active or convalescent COVID-19.

The CDR3 loop reads CASRPLGLETEAFF. CDR3 sequence (DNA): TGTGCCAGCAGGCCCCTGGGGCTTGAGACTGAAGCTTTCTTT. The chain carries TRBV5-6 and TRBJ1-1, with TRBD1 as a possible D gene (5 bases). Trimming stripped 5 bases from V and 5 bases from J, with 16 bases between. The V gene's germline CDR1 is SGHDT and CDR2 YYEEEE. The CDR3 is 14 residues long.

This clone showed up just once. The V and J genes are TRBV9 and TRBJ1-1, with TRBD1 as a possible D gene (6 bases). The CDR3 contains 15 residues. CDR1 and CDR2 from the germline V gene are SGDLS and YYNGEE. V was shortened by 3 bases and J by 1 base, with 13 bases between the two germline ends. Here the CDR3 DNA reads TGTGCCAGCAGCGAGGGACACACGGGGAACACTGAAGCTTTCTTT. It codes for CASSEGHTGNTEAFF.

This clone was seen only once. The genes are TRBV5-1 and TRBJ2-5; the match to TRBD2 covers 7 bases. V lost 4 bases to trimming and J lost 1 base; unmatched junction nucleotides: 10. Germline loops: CDR1 SGHRS, CDR2 YFSETQ. This CDR3 is built from 16 residues. CDR3 loop: CASSQGSPSGQETQYF. DNA for the CDR3: TGCGCCAGCAGCCAAGGGTCTCCTAGCGGCCAAGAGACCCAGTACTTC. Combining the CDR3 with reference TRBV5-1 and TRBJ2-5 gives the whole variable domain KAGVTQTPRYLIKTRGQQVTLSCSPISGHRSVSWYQQTPGQGLQFLFEYFSETQRNKGNFPGRFSGRQFSNSRSEMNVSTLELGDSALYLCASSQGSPSGQETQYFGPGTRLLVL.

This chain joins TRBV28 and TRBJ1-1; D not resolved. The germline CDR1 and CDR2 sequences are MDHEN and SYDVKM. V was clipped by 6 bases and J by 8 bases, with 7 bases between them. The CDR3 is 10 residues long. The CDR3 DNA reads TGTGCCAGCAGCTCCTTCGAAGCTTTCTTT. Translating gives CASSSFEAFF.

CDR3 loop: CASSGLRRRGYMNTEAFF. CDR3 coding DNA: TGTGCCAGCTCAGGGCTACGTCGCAGGGGGTACATGAACACTGAAGCTTTCTTT. J is TRBJ1-1 and V is TRBV18; 7 bases align to TRBD1. The ends lost 5 bases at V and 0 bases at J; junction bases unmatched: 15. The V gene's germline CDR1 is KGHSH and CDR2 LQKENI. This CDR3 comprises 18 residues.

This chain's CDR3 is CASRTGGPFNEQYF. The CDR3 DNA sequence: TGTGCCAGCAGGACAGGGGGGCCTTTTAACGAGCAGTACTTC. The chain joins TRBV6-5 to TRBJ2-7; 9 positions agree with TRBD1. This CDR3 region has 14 residues. Trimming cost V 6 bases and J 5 bases; bases outside gene matches: 8. The germline CDR1 and CDR2 sequences are MNHEY and SVGAGI.

The J gene is TRBJ2-3, the V gene TRBV5-1; tentatively, D is TRBD1 (6 bases). The CDR3 contains 14 residues. V lost 2 bases and J 4 bases, leaving 11 bases between the germline ends. Germline V gene lookup returns CDR1 SGHRS and CDR2 YFSETQ. CDR3 sequence reads: CASSFRQAPDTQYF. The CDR3 bases are TGCGCCAGCAGCTTCAGACAGGCCCCAGATACGCAGTATTTT. The full variable domain, rest sourced from reference TRBV5-1 and TRBJ2-3, is KAGVTQTPRYLIKTRGQQVTLSCSPISGHRSVSWYQQTPGQGLQFLFEYFSETQRNKGNFPGRFSGRQFSNSRSEMNVSTLELGDSALYLCASSFRQAPDTQYFGPGTRLTVL.

The chain joins TRBV11-2 to TRBJ1-2; TRBD1 is a possible D gene (6 bases). V dropped 4 bases and J dropped 2 bases, with 11 bases sitting between them. Looked up from germline, CDR1 is SGHAT and CDR2 is FQNNGV. The CDR3 covers 14 residues. DNA of the CDR3: TGTGCCAGCAGCTCAGGGGCAGGGAACTATGGCTACACCTTC. Translated: CASSSGAGNYGYTF.

In its sample, this clone was seen a few times. The rearrangement links TRBV19 to TRBJ2-1, with D perhaps TRBD2 (5 bases). With 2 bases removed from V and 2 bases from J, the gap between germline ends came to 13 bases. There are 16 residues in the CDR3. Germline loops: CDR1 LNHDA, CDR2 SQIVND (reference sequence). CDR3 bases: TGTGCCAGTAGTATATCGGGCTTAGCGCCCTACAATGAGCAGTTCTTC. As protein: CASSISGLAPYNEQFF.

The rearrangement joins TRBV25-1 to TRBJ1-1; no firm D call. Germline CDR1 MGHDK, CDR2 SYGVNS. This CDR3 has 15 amino acids. V gave up 1 base and J gave up 5 bases, with 14 bases separating them. DNA of the CDR3: TGTGCCAGCAGTGAATTGGGTTCAGGAAATACTGAAGCTTTCTTT. Its translation: CASSELGSGNTEAFF.

V gene TRBV11-2 combines with J gene TRBJ2-5; 9 nucleotides agree with TRBD2. The CDR3 is 16 amino acids. Trimming took 3 bases from V and 2 from J; bases not matched to a gene: 7. Germline V gene data show CDR1 as SGHAT and CDR2 as FQNNGV. CDR3 DNA: TGTGCCAGCAGCTTCTTAGCGGGGGCTTTTCAAGAGACCCAGTACTTC. Protein product: CASSFLAGAFQETQYF.

This chain connects TRBV10-3 to TRBJ1-2, with D possibly being TRBD1 (5 bases). Trimming took 0 bases from V and 8 from J, leaving 16 bases between them. The CDR3 length is 15 residues. Germline V gene sequence: CDR1 ENHRY, CDR2 SYGVKD. CDR3 coding DNA: TGTGCCATCAGTGAGTCTTCGACAGTTTTTGGAGGCTACACCTTC. Translating it yields CAISESSTVFGGYTF.

The rearrangement joins TRBV3-1 (or the pseudogene TRBV3-2) to TRBJ1-1; TRBD1 matches 9 bases. Germline V lookup: CDR1 LGHDT, CDR2 YNNKEL (reference sequence). V lost 3 bases to trimming and J lost 5 bases; unmatched junction nucleotides: 13. This CDR3 region has 17 residues. CDR3 loop: CASSHLTPETGGTEAFF. DNA of the CDR3: TGTGCCAGCAGCCATTTAACCCCCGAGACAGGGGGAACTGAAGCTTTCTTT.

The V gene is TRBV2, the J gene TRBJ1-1; a weak D match, TRBD1 (5 bases). Trimming shortened V by 6 bases and J by 6 bases, and 11 bases separated the two germline ends. CDR1 SNHLY and CDR2 FYNNEI come from the germline V gene. The CDR3 totals 12 residues. CDR3 in DNA: TGTGCCAGCAGGGCCGGAGGGGCTGAAGCTTTCTTT. This sequence encodes CASRAGGAEAFF.

The chain has TRBV19 and TRBJ1-3, with 7 bases identical to TRBD1. V dropped 5 bases and J dropped 3; count of bases not matched to a gene: 4. There are 14 residues in the CDR3. Germline lookup yields CDR1 LNHDA and CDR2 SQIVND (reference sequence). Here the CDR3 reads CASSPGTVGNTIYF. The CDR3 DNA follows: TGTGCCAGTAGTCCCGGGACAGTTGGAAACACCATATATTTT.

The rearrangement links TRBV11-2 to TRBJ1-1; perhaps TRBD1 as D (6 bases). Germline CDR1 reads SGHAT; CDR2 reads FQNNGV. The CDR3 is made up of 14 amino acids. Between the trimmed V and J ends, which lost 4 bases and 3 bases, there was a span of 12 bases. The CDR3 loop is CASSSNGQYTEAFF. CDR3 nucleotides: TGTGCCAGCAGCTCCAACGGACAGTACACTGAAGCTTTCTTT.

The J gene is TRBJ1-4, the V gene TRBV28, with a tentative D call TRBD1 (6 bases). The CDR3 has 13 residues. From germline, CDR1 is MDHEN and CDR2 SYDVKM. Trimming pared 6 bases from V and 8 bases from J, leaving 13 bases between. DNA for the CDR3: TGTGCCAGCAGAAACTACAGGGAAGAAAAACTGTTTTTT. Its protein product is CASRNYREEKLFF.

The J gene is TRBJ1-1, the V gene TRBV2, with 7 bases matching TRBD1. V trimming: 5 bases; J trimming: 5 bases; junction bases outside the gene matches: 8. This CDR3 is built from 14 residues. Per germline, CDR1 SNHLY and CDR2 FYNNEI. The CDR3 is CASSSQGIGTEAFF. DNA for the CDR3: TGTGCCAGCAGTTCACAGGGGATCGGAACTGAAGCTTTCTTT.

The chain couples TRBV6-6 to TRBJ2-2, with TRBD1 as a possible D gene (5 bases). Trimming took 9 bases from V and 0 from J, leaving 8 bases between them. There are 13 residues in the CDR3. Per germline, CDR1 MNHNY and CDR2 SVGAGI (reference sequence). The CDR3: CASSTANTGELFF. As DNA, the CDR3 is TGTGCCAGTTCGACAGCGAACACCGGGGAGCTGTTTTTT.

This sequence joins TRBV6-5 and TRBJ2-7, with TRBD1 identical over 9 bases. V lost 10 bases to trimming and J lost 6 bases; unmatched junction nucleotides: 13. Germline values: CDR1 MNHEY, CDR2 SVGAGI. This CDR3 spans 14 amino acids. The CDR3 nucleotides read TGTGCCAATTCCGTCCGGGACAGGGTCGGCGAGCAGTACTTC. Encoded protein: CANSVRDRVGEQYF.

In DNA, the CDR3 is TGTGCCAGTAGTATCGGTCAGGGGGCAACTAATGAAAAACTGTTTTTT. It encodes CASSIGQGATNEKLFF. V is TRBV19 and J is TRBJ1-4, with 7 positions matching TRBD1. CDR1 is LNHDA, CDR2 SQIVND, per germline (reference sequence). V was pared by 3 bases and J by 0 bases, with 4 bases of the junction left unmatched. The CDR3 has 16 amino acids.

V is TRBV24-1 and J is TRBJ2-1, with 9 bases matching TRBD1. Looked up from germline, CDR1 is KGHDR and CDR2 is SFDVKD. The CDR3 totals 17 residues. The V and J ends lost 5 bases and 2 bases, in that order; junction bases with no gene match: 9. DNA for the CDR3: TGTGCCACCAGTGCCTTCGGACAGGGGCCCACCTACAATGAGCAGTTCTTC. Translated, it gives CATSAFGQGPTYNEQFF.

This chain connects TRBV15 to TRBJ2-7; 10 nucleotides line up with TRBD1. The CDR3 spans 15 residues. Germline CDR1 reads LNHNV; CDR2 reads YYDKDF (reference sequence). After removal of 2 bases from V and 7 bases from J, the junction contained 8 bases not matched to a gene. The CDR3: CATSRTGTGVKEQYF. The CDR3 coding sequence is TGTGCCACCAGCAGAACCGGGACAGGGGTCAAAGAGCAGTACTTC.

This clone was observed a single time. The genes are TRBV7-9 and TRBJ1-2, with D possibly being TRBD1 (6 bases). V lost 3 bases and J lost 4, with 15 bases in between. The length of the CDR3 is 15 residues. Germline V CDR1 and CDR2: SEHNR, FQNEAQ (reference sequence). This CDR3 is CASSLLTGKGYGYTF. The CDR3 DNA follows: TGTGCCAGCAGCTTGCTTACAGGGAAAGGCTATGGCTACACCTTC.

This sequence joins TRBV28 and TRBJ2-3; 8 bases are a match to TRBD1. Germline V gene sequence: CDR1 MDHEN, CDR2 SYDVKM. J lost 2 bases, V lost 6 bases, and 4 bases had no gene match. CDR3 length: 14 amino acids. The CDR3 spells CASRDRAPTDTQYF. DNA for the CDR3: TGTGCCAGCAGGGACAGGGCCCCCACAGATACGCAGTATTTT.

This chain joins TRBV18 and TRBJ2-1; the match to TRBD1 covers 10 bases. The V gene's germline CDR1 is KGHSH and CDR2 LQKENI. The CDR3 runs 13 residues. CDR3 DNA: TGTGCGACGGGACAGGGGCTCTACAATGAGCAGTTCTTC. As protein: CATGQGLYNEQFF.

The gene calls are TRBV21-1 and TRBJ2-3; no check of the table's D call, TRBD2, against the DNA was made. TRBV21-1 is annotated as a pseudogene. The CDR3 totals 13 residues. CDR3 sequence reads: CATPGVITDTQYF. As DNA, the CDR3 is TGTGCCACTCCCGGGGTAATCACAGATACGCAGTATTTT.

The chain couples TRBV5-1 to TRBJ2-5, with D tentatively TRBD2 (7 bases). CDR1 and CDR2 (germline): SGHRS, YFSETQ. The V gene lost 3 bases and the J gene lost 5 bases, with 11 bases spanning the gap. The CDR3 covers 13 residues. The CDR3 DNA is TGCGCCAGCAGCTCAGAGGGGGGGGAGACCCAGTACTTC. Amino acid sequence: CASSSEGGETQYF.